Listed below are T cell receptor beta chains from one sample, sequenced in a study of blood T cell repertoires in COVID-19. The assay was immunoSEQ multiplex PCR, and TCRdb's table has in-frame clones only and misses some. The data show under 80,000 clones, 70% to 85% seen once. The specimen sequenced was peripheral blood. These receptors came from a human donor in a cohort sampled during active COVID-19. CDR3s include the opening cysteine and the closing phenylalanine or tryptophan. Each record gives: D gene, V gene, J gene, clone size, CDR3 DNA, CDR3 protein. The D gene is left open where the match is weak. The listing skips clone size in some rows; elsewhere it reads once, few, many or a size class.

TRBD1	TRBV27	TRBJ1-1	.	TGTGCCAGCATGAGGGGGCGCGAGCTCACTGAAGCTTTCTTT	CASMRGRELTEAFF
TRBD2	TRBV4-3	TRBJ2-7	.	TGCGCCAGCAGCCAGCGGGAGGAGGACGAGCAGTACTTC	CASSQREEDEQYF
TRBD1	TRBV5-6	TRBJ2-7	few	TGTGCCAGCAGCTTGGTCGGGACAGCCTACGAGCAGTACTTC	CASSLVGTAYEQYF
.	TRBV7-9	TRBJ2-5	.	TGTGCCAGCAGCTTAAGCGGAACCTTACAAGAGACCCAGTACTTC	CASSLSGTLQETQYF
.	TRBV6-6	TRBJ2-5	.	TGTGCCAGCAGTTACGACAGGGAGACCCAGTACTTC	CASSYDRETQYF
.	TRBV5-6	TRBJ1-2	.	TGTGCCAGCAGCTTGGACCTTGGGGGCTTCTATGGCTACACCTTC	CASSLDLGGFYGYTF
.	TRBV7-2	TRBJ2-3	.	TGTGCCAGCAGCTTACTCGGGACACGACCCACAGATACGCAGTATTTT	CASSLLGTRPTDTQYF
TRBD2	TRBV4-1	TRBJ2-7	.	TGCGCCAGCAGCCAAGAGAGAGGAGCTAGCGGGAGGTACGAGCAGTACTTC	CASSQERGASGRYEQYF
.	TRBV12-3/TRBV12-4	TRBJ1-1	many	TGTGCCAGCAGCCTAGGCGGGAACACTGAAGCTTTCTTT	CASSLGGNTEAFF
TRBD1	TRBV30	TRBJ2-2	.	TGTGCCTGGACCAGGACAGGGGCCGGGGAGCTGTTTTTT	CAWTRTGAGELFF
.	TRBV30	TRBJ1-5	.	TGTGCCTGGAGTCGGGGGGGGAGCAATCAGCCCCAGCATTTT	CAWSRGGSNQPQHF
.	TRBV5-6	TRBJ2-5	.	TGTGCCAGCAGCTTACAGGGTTGGTCGGAGACCCAGTACTTC	CASSLQGWSETQYF